The sequence of this TCR beta chain was determined in a study of blood T cells in healthy people across ages. This clonotype appeared a few times. A J-beta primer mix and a sample-barcoded 5' primer were used in a second PCR of roughly 6 to 12 cycles. TCRdb analysed the 5' RACE reads with MiXCR anew, one entry per CDR3 protein. The sample contains over 500,000 distinct CDR3 sequences, about 27% of which appear only once. Trimming pared 11 bases from V and 2 bases from J, leaving 9 bases between. There are 11 residues in the CDR3. CDR1 and CDR2 (germline): MDHEN, SYDVKM. These data also formed part of another study, on T cells of mothers and their children.

The source material was blood. The chain recombines TRBV28 with TRBJ1-2; D not certain. The source of this sequence is a boy younger than 10 in good health. CDR3 residues: CACDKNYGYTF. CDR3 nucleotide sequence: TGTGCCTGCGACAAGAACTATGGCTACACCTTC.